These T cell receptor beta chains were read from a single sample in a study of siplizumab effects on memory and regulatory T cells. Sequencing used immunoSEQ multiplex PCR; TCRdb keeps in-frame clones, though not all of them. The data contain 50,000 to 55,000 clones, 95% to 97% of them singletons. The sequenced material came from naive CD4+ T cells sorted from blood. The source is a human donor in good health. The CDR3 runs from the conserved cysteine through the conserved F or W. D genes are given only for firm matches. Size is omitted from some rows. Given values are once, few, many or a class for expanded clones.

J gene: TRBJ2-6; clone size: -; V gene: TRBV25-1; D gene: -; CDR3 protein: CASSDTGTAGANVLTF; CDR3 DNA: TGTGCCAGCAGTGACACTGGGACCGCTGGGGCCAACGTCCTGACTTTC
J gene: TRBJ2-3; clone size: once; V gene: TRBV7-3; D gene: TRBD1; CDR3 protein: CASSERQGATDTQYF; CDR3 DNA: TGTGCCAGCAGCGAGAGACAGGGGGCAACAGATACGCAGTATTTT
J gene: TRBJ2-3; clone size: few; V gene: TRBV5-1; D gene: TRBD1; CDR3 protein: CASSPFGDSRGTQYF; CDR3 DNA: TGCGCCAGCAGCCCCTTTGGGGACAGCCGGGGTACGCAGTATTTT
J gene: TRBJ1-5; clone size: -; V gene: TRBV27; D gene: -; CDR3 protein: CASSLFGRASGNQPQHF; CDR3 DNA: TGTGCCAGCAGTTTATTTGGCAGGGCCAGCGGCAATCAGCCCCAGCATTTT
J gene: TRBJ2-4; clone size: -; V gene: TRBV5-4; D gene: -; CDR3 protein: CASSFGTYLAKNIQYF; CDR3 DNA: TGTGCCAGCAGCTTTGGGACATATCTAGCCAAAAACATTCAGTACTTC
J gene: TRBJ2-1; clone size: once; V gene: TRBV7-9; D gene: -; CDR3 protein: CASSLFRSSYNEQFF; CDR3 DNA: TGTGCCAGCAGCTTATTCCGGAGCTCCTACAATGAGCAGTTCTTC
J gene: TRBJ1-1; clone size: -; V gene: TRBV7-2; D gene: -; CDR3 protein: CASSFLFGGDTEAFF; CDR3 DNA: TGTGCCAGCAGCTTTCTTTTCGGGGGGGACACTGAAGCTTTCTTT
J gene: TRBJ1-2; clone size: -; V gene: TRBV30; D gene: TRBD1; CDR3 protein: CAWSIGQGLGYTF; CDR3 DNA: TGTGCCTGGAGTATCGGACAGGGTTTAGGGTACACCTTC
J gene: TRBJ2-2; clone size: once; V gene: TRBV2; D gene: -; CDR3 protein: CASRAQGNTGELFF; CDR3 DNA: TGTGCCAGCAGGGCCCAGGGCAACACCGGGGAGCTGTTTTTT
J gene: TRBJ1-1; clone size: -; V gene: TRBV7-9; D gene: -; CDR3 protein: CASSLYRTNTEAFF; CDR3 DNA: TGTGCCAGCAGCTTATACAGAACGAACACTGAAGCTTTCTTT
J gene: TRBJ2-6; clone size: once; V gene: TRBV5-1; D gene: TRBD1; CDR3 protein: CASSLVSGTGGSSGANVLTF; CDR3 DNA: TGCGCCAGCAGCTTGGTATCCGGGACAGGGGGCTCCTCTGGGGCCAACGTCCTGACTTTC
J gene: TRBJ1-3; clone size: -; V gene: TRBV19; D gene: -; CDR3 protein: CASSIAGTGNTIYF; CDR3 DNA: TGTGCCAGTAGTATAGCAGGGACTGGAAACACCATATATTTT
J gene: TRBJ2-2; clone size: -; V gene: TRBV19; D gene: -; CDR3 protein: CASSTSAGTGELFF; CDR3 DNA: TGTGCCAGTAGTACCTCAGCGGGCACCGGGGAGCTGTTTTTT
J gene: TRBJ1-1; clone size: -; V gene: TRBV5-1; D gene: TRBD1; CDR3 protein: CASSLTGTGSEAFF; CDR3 DNA: TGCGCCAGCAGCTTAACCGGGACAGGGTCTGAAGCTTTCTTT
J gene: TRBJ1-1; clone size: -; V gene: TRBV30; D gene: -; CDR3 protein: CAWSWGLTEAFF; CDR3 DNA: TGTGCCTGGAGTTGGGGGCTCACTGAAGCTTTCTTT
J gene: TRBJ2-2; clone size: -; V gene: TRBV27; D gene: TRBD1; CDR3 protein: CASSSGQGSTGELFF; CDR3 DNA: TGTGCCAGCAGTTCGGGACAGGGAAGTACCGGGGAGCTGTTTTTT
J gene: TRBJ2-3; clone size: once; V gene: TRBV4-3; D gene: -; CDR3 protein: CASSLSVSIASQYF; CDR3 DNA: TGCGCCAGCAGCCTATCCGTCTCAATAGCATCGCAGTATTTT
J gene: TRBJ2-1; clone size: -; V gene: TRBV28; D gene: -; CDR3 protein: CASSLGGLGGNEQFF; CDR3 DNA: TGTGCCAGCAGTTTAGGGGGGCTCGGTGGGAATGAGCAGTTCTTC
J gene: TRBJ1-4; clone size: -; V gene: TRBV6-5; D gene: -; CDR3 protein: CASSRGSEKLFF; CDR3 DNA: TGTGCCAGCAGTCGAGGGAGTGAAAAACTGTTTTTT
J gene: TRBJ2-5; clone size: -; V gene: TRBV15; D gene: TRBD2; CDR3 protein: CATSGLLAVQETQYF; CDR3 DNA: TGTGCCACCAGCGGCCTACTAGCGGTCCAAGAGACCCAGTACTTC
J gene: TRBJ2-1; clone size: once; V gene: TRBV11-2; D gene: TRBD2; CDR3 protein: CASSFGLAGPSFNEQFF; CDR3 DNA: TGTGCCAGCAGCTTCGGACTAGCGGGGCCCTCCTTCAATGAGCAGTTCTTC
J gene: TRBJ2-2; clone size: -; V gene: TRBV28; D gene: TRBD2; CDR3 protein: CASSLAGGNTGELFF; CDR3 DNA: TGTGCCAGCAGCCTAGCGGGAGGCAACACCGGGGAGCTGTTTTTT
J gene: TRBJ1-5; clone size: -; V gene: TRBV4-3; D gene: TRBD1; CDR3 protein: CASSQDIPGTGGNQPQHF; CDR3 DNA: TGCGCCAGCAGCCAAGATATTCCAGGGACAGGTGGCAATCAGCCCCAGCATTTT
J gene: TRBJ2-7; clone size: -; V gene: TRBV6-6; D gene: -; CDR3 protein: CATALIYEQYF; CDR3 DNA: TGTGCCACAGCCTTAATCTACGAGCAGTACTTC
J gene: TRBJ2-3; clone size: -; V gene: TRBV5-4; D gene: -; CDR3 protein: CASSPGTFTDTQYF; CDR3 DNA: TGTGCCAGCAGCCCAGGGACATTTACAGATACGCAGTATTTT
J gene: TRBJ2-7; clone size: -; V gene: TRBV9; D gene: TRBD1; CDR3 protein: CASSVRDRGPREQYF; CDR3 DNA: TGTGCCAGCAGCGTGAGGGACAGGGGACCCCGCGAGCAGTACTTC
J gene: TRBJ2-1; clone size: -; V gene: TRBV5-1; D gene: -; CDR3 protein: CASSLGVGSYNEQFF; CDR3 DNA: TGCGCCAGCAGCTTGGGTGTCGGGAGCTACAATGAGCAGTTCTTC
J gene: TRBJ2-1; clone size: -; V gene: TRBV5-4; D gene: -; CDR3 protein: CASSLDQSSYNEQFF; CDR3 DNA: TGTGCCAGCAGCTTGGACCAAAGCTCCTACAATGAGCAGTTCTTC
J gene: TRBJ1-1; clone size: -; V gene: TRBV9; D gene: -; CDR3 protein: CASSPRTGMNTEAFF; CDR3 DNA: TGTGCCAGCAGCCCACGGACGGGAATGAACACTGAAGCTTTCTTT
J gene: TRBJ2-7; clone size: -; V gene: TRBV6-1; D gene: -; CDR3 protein: CASSELWAGYEQYF; CDR3 DNA: TGTGCCAGCAGTGAACTGTGGGCGGGCTACGAGCAGTACTTC
J gene: TRBJ2-3; clone size: -; V gene: TRBV7-9; D gene: -; CDR3 protein: CASRPSWRRGDTQYF; CDR3 DNA: TGTGCCAGCAGACCCTCCTGGAGGAGGGGCGATACGCAGTATTTT
J gene: TRBJ2-7; clone size: -; V gene: TRBV27; D gene: TRBD2; CDR3 protein: CASSFSTSVYEQYF; CDR3 DNA: TGTGCCAGCAGTTTCTCCACTAGCGTCTACGAGCAGTACTTC
J gene: TRBJ2-1; clone size: -; V gene: TRBV2; D gene: TRBD2; CDR3 protein: CASSLFGTSGNEQFF; CDR3 DNA: TGTGCCAGCAGTCTTTTCGGGACTAGCGGCAATGAGCAGTTCTTC
J gene: TRBJ2-7; clone size: -; V gene: TRBV5-3; D gene: -; CDR3 protein: CASSWTLNGQQYF; CDR3 DNA: TGTGCCAGCAGCTGGACTCTTAACGGCCAGCAGTACTTC
J gene: TRBJ2-3; clone size: -; V gene: TRBV7-9; D gene: -; CDR3 protein: CASSLDGTGTDTQYF; CDR3 DNA: TGTGCCAGCAGCTTAGACGGTACGGGAACAGATACGCAGTATTTT
J gene: TRBJ1-3; clone size: -; V gene: TRBV10-3; D gene: TRBD1; CDR3 protein: CAIGPRDRLAGNTIYF; CDR3 DNA: TGTGCCATCGGCCCCCGGGACAGGCTGGCAGGAAACACCATATATTTT
J gene: TRBJ2-5; clone size: -; V gene: TRBV7-9; D gene: -; CDR3 protein: CASSPSRVLERETQYF; CDR3 DNA: TGTGCCAGCAGCCCTTCTAGAGTTTTGGAAAGGGAGACCCAGTACTTC